The entry below gives a single T cell receptor (beta chain) sequence along with its context. Its cognate antigen has yet to be identified. Base-call qualities are not available, and no considerably larger clone is one nucleotide away. The sample carries other DNA sequences with the same CDR3. The data belong to a study of blood T cell repertoires in COVID-19 (dated by TCRdb to 2019 to 2021). At the level of the whole study: The collaborator samples originated in the United States, Italy and Spain and spanned the acute and convalescent phases of COVID-19. The material from the prospective study consisted of cDNA or gDNA derived from T cells, B-cell-depleted T cells, or PBMCs. The dataset comprised deeply sampled blood TCRbeta repertoires from subjects exposed to, actively infected with, or recovered from COVID-19. Where available, HLA class I and class II types were obtained from metadata supplied by the sample provider rather than from assay-based typing. Nearly every sample came with metadata listing a de-identified subject ID, COVID-19 status, age in years and sex. A freely available public database, intended as a resource for researchers studying the immune response to SARS-CoV-2, is where the repertoires were released. The samples were drawn from the first 160 participants of the ongoing ImmuneRACE study and from about 1,200 subjects provided by 6 global collaborators. The research as a whole found: The quantity of clinical and demographic metadata differed by source and by participant and was supplied without curation.

At one collaborating source in Seattle, patients were enrolled during active infection and were followed longitudinally through the course of disease. The collaborating institutions used their own protocols to collect whole blood in K2EDTA tubes. For TCRbeta analysis, collaborator samples were shipped as frozen whole blood, as isolated PBMCs, or as DNA extracted from either sample type. Taken from cysteine to phenylalanine, the CDR3 has 11 residues. Of the read, only the CDR3 DNA is kept; its 33 bases are in frame from base 1. V is reduced by 3 bases and J by 1 base, leaving a spacing of 3 bases between them. For CDR1 and CDR2, the germline V gene lists SQVTM and ANQGSEA. TCRbeta CDR3 regions were amplified from genomic DNA by means of the immunoSEQ Assay, a bias-controlled multiplex PCR. In the source study's methods: Within the assay, amplification of reference gene primers was used to estimate how many nucleated cells each sample contained. To quantify the absolute abundance of each unique TCRbeta CDR3 rearrangement, sequence reads were collapsed and filtered. For each sample, productive Simpson clonality was calculated by taking the square root of Simpson's diversity index across productive rearrangements. Sourced from immuneACCESS, this table was stored by TCRdb with only in-frame sequences that have V and J called. A share of the clones is absent; for the studies checked, an unresolved V gene accounts for under half, and the remainder has no known explanation. V, J and clone size are those of that table, while D and trimming were read from the DNA. In this sample the table shows about 280,000 clones, 88% of which occur a single time. The top ten clonotypes cover around 11% of the sample.

Input material: peripheral blood. The receptor was isolated from a woman in her 30s with COVID-19, enrolled during active disease. The chain employs TRBV29-1 and TRBJ1-1, with the D segment identity uncertain. The nucleotide sequence reads as follows: TGCAGCGTTGAGAGGAACACTGAAGCTTTCTTT. It encodes CSVERNTEAFF.